Below are 20 T cell receptor beta chains sequenced from a single sample in a study of cytomegalovirus exposure and HLA in healthy donors. A multiplex PCR was run with 60 Vbeta primers and 13 Jbeta primers. The data were produced by immunoSEQ multiplex PCR, yet TCRdb's version contains in-frame clones alone and is incomplete. Here the sample spans about 60,000 clones, 70% to 75% being singletons. Sequences were obtained from PBMCs. Receptors were obtained from a man aged 40-49 years in good health and CMV-seropositive.

In its sample, this clone was seen a few times. The rearrangement uses TRBV7-9 and TRBJ1-2; D possibly corresponds to TRBD1 (6 bases). The CDR3 has 15 residues. Looked up from germline, CDR1 is SEHNR and CDR2 is FQNEAQ (reference sequence). Trimming removed 5 bases at V and 2 bases at J, with 15 bases between. For the CDR3, the DNA is TGTGCCAGCAGCCCAAGGGGGTCCTCAAACTATGGCTACACCTTC. Its translation: CASSPRGSSNYGYTF. Looking up the rest from reference TRBV7-9 and TRBJ1-2 gives the full variable domain: DTGVSQNPRHKITKRGQNVTFRCDPISEHNRLYWYRQTLGQGPEFLTYFQNEAQLEKSRLLSDRFSAERPKGSFSTLEIQRTEQGDSAMYLCASSPRGSSNYGYTFGSGTRLTVV.

The rearrangement uses TRBV7-3 and TRBJ1-1; D may be TRBD1 (6 bases). V was pared by 5 bases and J by 5 bases, with 12 bases between. The CDR3 sequence is 13 residues long. Germline V CDR1 and CDR2: SGHTA, FQGTGA. The CDR3 DNA follows: TGTGCCAGCAGCAAAACAGGGATGACTGAAGCTTTCTTT. This sequence encodes CASSKTGMTEAFF. Variable domain in full (rest from reference TRBV7-3 and TRBJ1-1): GAGVSQTPSNKVTEKGKYVELRCDPISGHTALYWYRQSLGQGPEFLIYFQGTGAADDSGLPNDRFFAVRPEGSVSTLKIQRTERGDSAVYLCASSKTGMTEAFFGQGTRLTVV.

The V gene is TRBV14, the J gene TRBJ2-5; D possibly corresponds to TRBD2 (5 bases). There are 14 residues in the CDR3. V gave up 6 bases and J gave up 7 bases, with 18 bases separating them. Germline CDR1 SGHDN, CDR2 FVKESK. The CDR3 DNA follows: TGTGCCAGCAGTCCATTCGACGGTGGAGGGACCCAGTACTTC. Translating gives CASSPFDGGGTQYF. The whole variable domain, filled in from reference TRBV14 and TRBJ2-5, reads EAGVTQFPSHSVIEKGQTVTLRCDPISGHDNLYWYRRVMGKEIKFLLHFVKESKQDESGMPNNRFLAERTGGTYSTLKVQPAELEDSGVYFCASSPFDGGGTQYFGPGTRLLVL.

V usage is TRBV7-9 and J usage is TRBJ1-2, with D unclear. The CDR3 has 16 residues. V dropped 3 bases and J dropped 0 bases, with 14 bases sitting between them. The germline gives CDR1 SEHNR, CDR2 FQNEAQ (reference sequence). CDR3 nucleotide sequence: TGTGCCAGCAGCTTGAACGGGGATCGCACTAACTATGGCTACACCTTC. Protein: CASSLNGDRTNYGYTF. Variable domain in full (rest from reference TRBV7-9 and TRBJ1-2): DTGVSQNPRHKITKRGQNVTFRCDPISEHNRLYWYRQTLGQGPEFLTYFQNEAQLEKSRLLSDRFSAERPKGSFSTLEIQRTEQGDSAMYLCASSLNGDRTNYGYTFGSGTRLTVV.

V is TRBV7-9 and J is TRBJ2-7; possibly TRBD1 for D (6 bases). Trimming stripped 6 bases from V and 6 bases from J, with 15 bases between. There are 13 residues in the CDR3. CDR1 and CDR2 (germline): SEHNR, FQNEAQ (reference sequence). The CDR3: CASRGAGLGEQYF. The CDR3 bases are TGTGCCAGCAGGGGGGCTGGTCTTGGCGAGCAGTACTTC.

V usage is TRBV7-6 and J usage is TRBJ2-2; TRBD1 aligns across 11 bases. Germline V gene lookup returns CDR1 SGHVS and CDR2 FNYEAQ. V dropped 5 bases and J dropped 5; count of bases not matched to a gene: 10. The CDR3 sequence is 17 residues long. The CDR3 reads CASSPLGQGDRTGELFF. In nucleotides, the CDR3 is TGTGCCAGCAGCCCGTTGGGACAGGGGGATCGGACCGGGGAGCTGTTTTTT.

The chain couples TRBV6-5 to TRBJ1-2; 11 bases align to TRBD1. V gave up 5 bases and J gave up 8 bases; unmatched junction bases: 7. The CDR3 runs 14 residues. Germline V gene lookup returns CDR1 MNHEY and CDR2 SVGAGI. The CDR3 DNA follows: TGTGCCAGCAGTGACCCGGGACAGGGGGTCGGCTACACCTTC. This translates into CASSDPGQGVGYTF.

This clone was detected a few times. The J gene is TRBJ1-2, the V gene TRBV6-5; the D is unclear. CDR3 length equals 12 residues. Germline V CDR1 and CDR2: MNHEY, SVGAGI. The germline V and J ends were trimmed by 3 bases and 8 bases, with 10 bases remaining between them. This chain's CDR3 is CASSYDTRGYTF. CDR3 in DNA: TGTGCCAGCAGTTATGACACAAGAGGCTACACCTTC.

The chain combines TRBV6-5 with TRBJ2-1; TRBD1 agrees at 11 bases. The length of the CDR3 is 16 residues. The V gene end was trimmed by 3 bases and the J gene end by 7 bases; junction bases not matched to a gene: 8. Germline V gene sequence: CDR1 MNHEY, CDR2 SVGAGI. The CDR3 loop is CASSYRRTGGANEQFF. The DNA for the CDR3 is TGTGCCAGCAGTTATAGGCGGACAGGGGGCGCGAATGAGCAGTTCTTC.

The rearrangement links TRBV7-3 to TRBJ1-4, with 10 bases identical to TRBD1. V lost 5 bases, J lost 8 bases, and 5 bases stayed unmatched. The V gene's germline CDR1 is SGHTA and CDR2 FQGTGA. There are 14 residues in the CDR3. CDR3 amino acids: CASSTGQGQEKLFF. The CDR3 coding sequence is TGTGCCAGCAGCACGGGACAGGGGCAAGAAAAACTGTTTTTT.

The J gene is TRBJ1-6, the V gene TRBV30; 9 bases agree with TRBD1. In germline, CDR1 is GTSNPN, CDR2 SVGIG (reference sequence). The V and J ends lost 5 bases and 8 bases, in that order; junction bases with no gene match: 7. The CDR3 covers 14 residues. CDR3: CAWGPGQGYSPLHF. CDR3 nucleotide sequence: TGTGCCTGGGGACCGGGACAGGGATATTCACCCCTCCACTTT.

This sequence joins TRBV6-4 and TRBJ2-7; D remains unclear. CDR3 size: 15 residues. Trimming pared 2 bases from V and 1 base from J, leaving 12 bases between. The germline CDR1 and CDR2 sequences are MRHNA and SNTAGT. The CDR3 protein is CASSDPYTNSYEQYF. In nucleotides, the CDR3 is TGTGCCAGCAGTGACCCATACACGAATTCCTACGAGCAGTACTTC.

This chain uses TRBV21-1 with TRBJ2-1; TRBD2 was called by the table and not checked on the DNA. TRBV21-1 is reported as a pseudogene. The CDR3 loop spans 14 amino acids. CDR3 sequence (DNA): TGTGCCAGCAGCACGGACGCGGGATACAATGAGCAGTTCTTC. Protein product: CASSTDAGYNEQFF.

CDR3 DNA: TGTGCCAGCAGTTCCGGGACAGGGGTCTACGAGCAGTACTTC. It yields the protein CASSSGTGVYEQYF. The chain uses TRBV7-2 and TRBJ2-7; 10 bases match TRBD1. CDR1 and CDR2 from the germline V gene are SGHTA and FQGNSA. V gave up 6 bases and J gave up 3 bases; unmatched junction bases: 5. The length of the CDR3 is 14 residues.

This rearrangement joins TRBV27 to TRBJ1-1, with D unclear. This CDR3 comprises 14 residues. With 1 base removed from V and 5 bases from J, the gap between germline ends came to 11 bases. Germline CDR1 MNHEY, CDR2 SMNVEV (reference sequence). The CDR3 sequence is CASSLLQRSTEAFF. The CDR3 DNA follows: TGTGCCAGCAGTTTATTACAACGATCGACTGAAGCTTTCTTT.

V gene TRBV29-1 combines with J gene TRBJ2-1; 7 bases align to TRBD1. V dropped 7 bases and J dropped 1; count of bases not matched to a gene: 7. From germline, CDR1 is SQVTM and CDR2 ANQGSEA. The CDR3 totals 14 residues. The CDR3 protein is CSGSQGISYNEQFF. The CDR3 DNA sequence: TGCAGCGGGTCACAGGGGATTTCCTACAATGAGCAGTTCTTC.

This chain uses TRBV27 with TRBJ2-1, with a tentative D call TRBD2 (9 bases). This CDR3 is built from 15 residues. Germline V gene lookup returns CDR1 MNHEY and CDR2 SMNVEV (reference sequence). V lost 8 bases and J lost 8, with 22 bases in between. The CDR3 spells CASPGQGGGGDEQFF. Here the CDR3 DNA reads TGTGCCAGCCCAGGACAGGGCGGGGGGGGAGATGAGCAGTTCTTC.

The chain employs TRBV4-1 and TRBJ2-7; TRBD2 might be the D (5 bases). Trimming took 4 bases from V and 1 from J, leaving 8 bases between them. Germline CDR1 reads MGHRA; CDR2 reads YSYEKL. The CDR3 sequence is 13 residues long. Written as DNA, the CDR3 is TGCGCCAGCAGCCCGTCGGGGTCCTACGAGCAGTACTTC. Encoded protein: CASSPSGSYEQYF.

The chain is built from TRBV19 and TRBJ2-7; 8 bases fit TRBD2. The CDR3 loop spans 14 amino acids. The V and J ends lost 3 bases and 4 bases, in that order; junction bases with no gene match: 5. CDR1 LNHDA and CDR2 SQIVND come from the germline V gene (reference sequence). The CDR3 protein is CASSILAGPYEQYF. Written as DNA, the CDR3 is TGTGCCAGTAGTATCCTAGCGGGTCCGTACGAGCAGTACTTC.

This sequence joins TRBV5-1 and TRBJ1-4, with TRBD1 identical over 9 bases. The CDR3 runs to 14 residues. Germline V gives CDR1 SGHRS, CDR2 YFSETQ. V shed 5 bases, J shed 5 bases, and the junction held 4 bases outside the gene matches. CDR3 region: CASSRQGENEKLFF. CDR3 nucleotides: TGCGCCAGCAGTCGACAGGGGGAAAATGAAAAACTGTTTTTT.